This TCR beta chain emerged from a study of PD-1 blockade in classical Hodgkin lymphoma. A single count supports this clone. Time point noted: cycle 4 day 1 (C4D1), after about 6 weeks of nivolumab. Exposure to brentuximab vedotin varied, and each patient had relapsed following autologous stem cell transplantation. Profiling relied on immunoSEQ multiplex PCR, and the TCRdb table lists in-frame clones only, not all of them. The sample includes around 50,000 clones, nearly 90% of them seen just once. This CDR3 comprises 12 residues. Germline loops: CDR1 LNHDA, CDR2 SQIVND (reference sequence). The V end lost 3 bases, the J end lost 3 bases, and 5 bases lay between the germline ends.

Here the sequenced sample was peripheral blood mononuclear cells (PBMCs), taken before the fourth cycle of nivolumab. This chain joins TRBV19 and TRBJ1-1; D unresolved. The clonotype comes from a human donor with classical Hodgkin lymphoma. CDR3 nucleotide sequence: TGTGCCAGTAGTATTTCGGACACTGAAGCTTTCTTT. Its translation is CASSISDTEAFF.